The 12 T cell receptor beta chains below were found in one sample sequenced in a study of T-cell memory formation after mild COVID-19. MiXCR, run by TCRdb on the 5' RACE reads, gives a single entry per CDR3 protein. The profile shows about 400,000 distinct CDR3 sequences, about 20% of them singletons. Sequenced material: PBMCs or a T cell subset sorted from them (not recorded which). These receptors all stem from a man between 18 and 35 years old who had mild COVID-19 (a few samples of this study predate the infection). Cell type and time point are not known.

This clonotype was picked up a small number of times. V is TRBV4-1 and J is TRBJ2-3, with D perhaps TRBD2 (6 bases). The germline CDR1 and CDR2 sequences are MGHRA and YSYEKL. This CDR3 has 16 amino acids. V dropped 0 bases and J dropped 6 bases, with 16 bases sitting between them. The CDR3: CASSQDRASAGDTQYF. CDR3 bases: TGCGCCAGCAGCCAAGATCGGGCTAGCGCTGGGGATACGCAGTATTTT.

J is TRBJ2-1 and V is TRBV7-3; a possible D gene is TRBD2 (5 bases). CDR3 length: 13 residues. V was trimmed by 8 bases and J by 7 bases, leaving 15 bases between them. Germline values: CDR1 SGHTA, CDR2 FQGTGA. In DNA form, the CDR3 reads TGTGCCAGCGGATCTGGTGCGGGTAATGAGCAGTTCTTC. Its translation is CASGSGAGNEQFF. The full variable domain, its missing parts supplied by reference TRBV7-3 and TRBJ2-1, is GAGVSQTPSNKVTEKGKYVELRCDPISGHTALYWYRQSLGQGPEFLIYFQGTGAADDSGLPNDRFFAVRPEGSVSTLKIQRTERGDSAVYLCASGSGAGNEQFFGPGTRLTVL.

This clonotype occurred a few times. This chain joins TRBV5-1 and TRBJ2-3; 9 positions match TRBD2. The CDR3 covers 14 residues. Trimming took 0 bases from V and 5 from J; bases not matched to a gene: 1. The germline V gene encodes CDR1 SGHRS and CDR2 YFSETQ. This chain's CDR3 is CASSLVSGGDTQYF. In nucleotides, the CDR3 is TGCGCCAGCAGCTTGGTTAGCGGGGGAGATACGCAGTATTTT.

The J gene is TRBJ2-3, the V gene TRBV2; a weak D match, TRBD1 (6 bases). CDR1 is SNHLY, CDR2 FYNNEI, per germline. The V and J ends lost 4 bases and 5 bases respectively, with 16 bases between them. This CDR3 is built from 15 residues. The chain's CDR3 is CASSVQERGQDTQYF. The CDR3 DNA reads as TGTGCCAGCAGTGTCCAGGAGAGGGGACAAGATACGCAGTATTTT.

There are a few counts of this clonotype. CDR3 sequence (DNA): TGTGCCAGCTCGGAGCTCGATGAGCAGTTCTTC. It encodes CASSELDEQFF. The genes are TRBV5-6 and TRBJ2-1; D unresolved. V was shortened by 7 bases and J by 8 bases, with 10 bases between the two germline ends. This CDR3 spans 11 amino acids. CDR1 is SGHDT, CDR2 YYEEEE, per germline.

The chain combines TRBV2 with TRBJ2-7; 9 nucleotides line up with TRBD1. The CDR3 covers 14 residues. The V gene's germline CDR1 is SNHLY and CDR2 FYNNEI. The V segment lost 6 bases and the J segment 6 bases; nucleotides outside the gene matches: 9. CDR3 protein: CASSWDRAEGEQYF. For the CDR3, the DNA is TGTGCCAGCAGCTGGGACAGGGCGGAGGGCGAGCAGTACTTC.

CDR3 in DNA: TGCAGTGCCCATACAGGGGGCGCGGCTGAAGCTTTCTTT. Its translation: CSAHTGGAAEAFF. J is TRBJ1-1 and V is TRBV20-1; 9 nucleotides line up with TRBD1. V shed 6 bases, J shed 6 bases, and the junction held 8 bases outside the gene matches. Germline V lookup: CDR1 DFQATT, CDR2 SNEGSKA (reference sequence). CDR3 length: 13 amino acids.

This chain links TRBV12-3 or TRBV12-4 with TRBJ1-5, with D possibly being TRBD1 (6 bases). Trimming took off 2 bases at V and 4 bases at J, with 15 bases between the two ends. CDR3 size: 16 residues. CDR3: CASSLSAQGTNQPQHF. DNA of the CDR3: TGTGCCAGCAGTTTATCTGCCCAGGGGACAAATCAGCCCCAGCATTTT.

This clonotype was detected only a few times. The genes are TRBV5-5 and TRBJ2-1, with D tentatively TRBD2 (5 bases). Between the trimmed V and J ends, which lost 6 bases and 12 bases, there was a span of 22 bases. Germline loops: CDR1 SGHKS, CDR2 YYEKEE (reference sequence). This CDR3 contains 14 residues. CDR3 DNA sequence: TGTGCCAGCAACCGGGTGGGGTTTGCTGAGGGGCAGTTCTTC. This sequence encodes CASNRVGFAEGQFF.

The chain uses TRBV4-1 and TRBJ1-6; D is uncertain. The CDR3 consists of 12 residues. The ends were cut back, 3 bases at V and 10 bases at J, with 7 bases in the middle. CDR1 is MGHRA and CDR2 is YSYEKL in the germline V gene. The CDR3 DNA sequence: TGCGCCAGCAGCCATGGTGGATCACCCCTCCACTTT. It is translated as CASSHGGSPLHF.

This clonotype was counted between two and nine times. This chain uses TRBV4-1 with TRBJ2-2, with D possibly matching TRBD1 (5 bases). CDR3 size: 16 residues. V was pared by 1 base and J by 7 bases, with 16 bases between. Germline values: CDR1 MGHRA, CDR2 YSYEKL. CDR3 protein: CASSQGSRDIGGELFF. In DNA form, the CDR3 reads TGCGCCAGCAGCCAAGGATCCAGGGATATAGGCGGGGAGCTGTTTTTT.

This clonotype has more than one count but fewer than ten. The chain joins TRBV11-3 to TRBJ2-1; D remains ambiguous. Per the germline V gene, CDR1 is SGHNT and CDR2 is YENEEA. The CDR3 has 12 amino acids. V lost 4 bases to trimming and J lost 6 bases, with 7 bases between them. CDR3 in amino acids: CASSWAGNEQFF. The DNA for the CDR3 is TGTGCCAGCAGCTGGGCCGGCAATGAGCAGTTCTTC.